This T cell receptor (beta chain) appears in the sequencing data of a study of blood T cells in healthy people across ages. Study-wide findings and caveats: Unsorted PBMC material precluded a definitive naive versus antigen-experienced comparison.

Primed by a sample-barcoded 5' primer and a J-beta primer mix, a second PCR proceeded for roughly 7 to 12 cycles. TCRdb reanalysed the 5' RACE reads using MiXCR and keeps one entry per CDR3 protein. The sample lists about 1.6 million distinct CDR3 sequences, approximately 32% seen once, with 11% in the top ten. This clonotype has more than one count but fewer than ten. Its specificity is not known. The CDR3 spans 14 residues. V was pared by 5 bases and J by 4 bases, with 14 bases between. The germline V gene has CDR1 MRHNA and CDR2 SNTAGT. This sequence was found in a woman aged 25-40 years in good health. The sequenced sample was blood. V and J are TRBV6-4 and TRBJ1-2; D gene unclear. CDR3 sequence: CASSLTLASYGYTF. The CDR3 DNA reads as TGTGCCAGCAGTCTGACCCTCGCATCCTATGGCTACACCTTC.